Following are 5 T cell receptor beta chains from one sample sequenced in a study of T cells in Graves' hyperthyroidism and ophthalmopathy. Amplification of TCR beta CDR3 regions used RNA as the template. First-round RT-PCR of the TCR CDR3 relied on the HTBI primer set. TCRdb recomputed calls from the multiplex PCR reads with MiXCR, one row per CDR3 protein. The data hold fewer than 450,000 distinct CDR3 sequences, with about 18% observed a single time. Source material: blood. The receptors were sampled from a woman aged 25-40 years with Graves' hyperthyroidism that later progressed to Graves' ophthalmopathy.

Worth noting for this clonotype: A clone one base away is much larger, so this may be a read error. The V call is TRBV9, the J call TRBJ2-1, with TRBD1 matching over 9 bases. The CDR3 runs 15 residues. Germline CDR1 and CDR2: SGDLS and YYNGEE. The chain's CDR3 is CASSEGQGSYNGQFF. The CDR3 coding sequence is TGTGCCAGCAGCGAGGGACAGGGTTCCTACAATGGGCAGTTCTTC.

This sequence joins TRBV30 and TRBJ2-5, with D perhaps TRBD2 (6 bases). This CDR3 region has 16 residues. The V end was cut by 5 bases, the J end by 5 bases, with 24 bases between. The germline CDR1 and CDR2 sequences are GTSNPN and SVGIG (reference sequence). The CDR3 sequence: CAWGRPISGRRETQYF. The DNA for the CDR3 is TGTGCCTGGGGTAGGCCAATTAGTGGGAGGAGGGAGACCCAGTACTTC. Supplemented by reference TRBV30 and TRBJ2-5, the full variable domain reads SQTIHQWPATLVQPVGSPLSLECTVEGTSNPNLYWYRQAAGRGLQLLFYSVGIGQISSEVPQNLSASRPQDRQFILSSKKLLLSDSGFYLCAWGRPISGRRETQYFGPGTRLLVL.

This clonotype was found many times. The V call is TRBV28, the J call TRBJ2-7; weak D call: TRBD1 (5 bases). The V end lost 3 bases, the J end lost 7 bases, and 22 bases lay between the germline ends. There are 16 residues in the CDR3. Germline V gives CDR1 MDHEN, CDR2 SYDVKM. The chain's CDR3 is CASSFVGRAIRREQYF. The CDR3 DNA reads TGTGCCAGCAGTTTTGTTGGCAGGGCGATACGTCGAGAGCAGTACTTC.

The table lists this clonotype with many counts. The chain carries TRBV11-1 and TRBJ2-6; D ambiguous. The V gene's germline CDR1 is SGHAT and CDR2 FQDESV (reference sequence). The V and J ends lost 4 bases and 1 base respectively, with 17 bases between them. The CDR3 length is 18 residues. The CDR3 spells CASSSDGLGLSGANVLTF. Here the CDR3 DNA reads TGTGCCAGCAGCTCAGATGGCTTGGGCTTATCTGGGGCCAACGTCCTGACTTTC.

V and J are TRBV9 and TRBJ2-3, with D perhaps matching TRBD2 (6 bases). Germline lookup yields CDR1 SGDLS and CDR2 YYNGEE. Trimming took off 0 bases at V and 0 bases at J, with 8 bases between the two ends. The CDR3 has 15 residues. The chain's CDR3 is CASSVVGGSTDTQYF. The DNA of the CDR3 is TGTGCCAGCAGCGTAGTTGGGGGGAGCACAGATACGCAGTATTTT.